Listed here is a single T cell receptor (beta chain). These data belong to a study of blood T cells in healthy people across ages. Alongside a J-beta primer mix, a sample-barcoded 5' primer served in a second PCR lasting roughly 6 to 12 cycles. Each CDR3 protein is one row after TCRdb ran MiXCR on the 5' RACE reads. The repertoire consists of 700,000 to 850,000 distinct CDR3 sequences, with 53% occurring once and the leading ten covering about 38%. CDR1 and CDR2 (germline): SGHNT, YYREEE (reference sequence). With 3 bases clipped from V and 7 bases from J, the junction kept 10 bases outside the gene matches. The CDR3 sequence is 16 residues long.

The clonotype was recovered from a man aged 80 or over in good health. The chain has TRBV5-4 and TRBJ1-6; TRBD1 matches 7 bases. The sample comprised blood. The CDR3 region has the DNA TGTGCCAGCAGCTCCAGACAGGGAAAAGGAAATTCACCCCTCCACTTT. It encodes CASSSRQGKGNSPLHF.